The T cell receptor (beta chain) under discussion was sequenced for a study of human T cells and chemical hapten exposure. MiXCR, run by TCRdb on the RACE reads, gives a single entry per CDR3 protein. The repertoire holds under 200,000 distinct CDR3 sequences, with approximately 15% as singletons. Time point reported: patch test 1, 2 weeks after DPC sensitization. Stated treatment: therapeutic diphenylcyclopropenone sensitization with weekly scalp DPC. Blood draws preceded each patch test application. This clonotype appeared a few times. Trimming took 3 bases from V and 8 from J, leaving 7 bases between them. The CDR3 is 12 residues long.

The V gene is TRBV12-3 or TRBV12-4, the J gene TRBJ2-2, with unresolved D. This TCR was recovered from a woman aged 25 to 45 with alopecia areata. Some clones in this sample may be carry-over from other donors' samples. Sequencing was performed on whole blood, taken in connection with sensitization to the hapten diphenylcyclopropenone (DPC). The CDR3 sequence is CASSFSLGELFF. CDR3 nucleotides: TGTGCCAGCAGTTTTAGTTTGGGGGAGCTGTTTTTT.